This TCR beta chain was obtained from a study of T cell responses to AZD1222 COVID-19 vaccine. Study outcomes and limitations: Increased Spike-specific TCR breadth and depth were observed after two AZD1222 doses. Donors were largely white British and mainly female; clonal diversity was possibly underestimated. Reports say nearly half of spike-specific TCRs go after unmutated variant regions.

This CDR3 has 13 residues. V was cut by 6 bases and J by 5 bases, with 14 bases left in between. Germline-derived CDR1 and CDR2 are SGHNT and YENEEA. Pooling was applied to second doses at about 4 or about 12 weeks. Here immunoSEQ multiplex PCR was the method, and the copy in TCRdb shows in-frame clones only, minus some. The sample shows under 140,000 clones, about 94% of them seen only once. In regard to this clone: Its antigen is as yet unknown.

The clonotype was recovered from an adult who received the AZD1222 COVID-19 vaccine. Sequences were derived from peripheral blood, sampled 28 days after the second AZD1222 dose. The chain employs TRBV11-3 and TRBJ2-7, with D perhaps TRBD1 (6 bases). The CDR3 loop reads CASRGIGGDEQYF. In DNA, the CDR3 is TGTGCCAGCAGGGGCATAGGGGGTGACGAGCAGTACTTC.